A single sample is the source of the 32 T cell receptor beta chains below, sequenced in a study of CD8+CD57+ T cells in acquired aplastic anemia. TCR beta VDJ combinations and CDR3 sequences were profiled from genomic DNA. In TCRdb, the reads were re-called with MiXCR into one record per CDR3 protein. The sample has some 170,000 distinct CDR3 sequences, 71% seen once. Those patients picked for sequencing had displayed CD8+CD57+ cell expansion on flow cytometry. The specimen was sorted CD4+, CD8+, or CD8+CD57+ T cells (not recorded which) from PBMCs. These receptors originate from a human donor with aplastic anemia.

This clonotype has just a few counts. The CDR3, as DNA: TGCGCCAGCAGCTTGTTTCCAGGGAACCACAATGAGCAGTTCTTC. Translating gives CASSLFPGNHNEQFF. V and J are TRBV5-1 and TRBJ2-1; D is perhaps TRBD1 (5 bases). Germline V gene data show CDR1 as SGHRS and CDR2 as YFSETQ. The CDR3 runs to 15 residues. The V gene lost 1 base and the J gene lost 5 bases, with 13 bases spanning the gap. Complete variable domain (other parts from reference TRBV5-1 and TRBJ2-1): KAGVTQTPRYLIKTRGQQVTLSCSPISGHRSVSWYQQTPGQGLQFLFEYFSETQRNKGNFPGRFSGRQFSNSRSEMNVSTLELGDSALYLCASSLFPGNHNEQFFGPGTRLTVL.

The sample holds a few counts of this clonotype. The chain combines TRBV15 with TRBJ2-7; D possibly corresponds to TRBD2 (6 bases). V was cut by 3 bases and J by 2 bases, with 17 bases left in between. The CDR3 totals 16 residues. Germline V gives CDR1 LNHNV, CDR2 YYDKDF (reference sequence). The CDR3 spells CATSRVTGTSAYEQYF. The CDR3, as DNA: TGTGCCACCAGCAGGGTCACCGGGACTTCGGCCTACGAGCAGTACTTC.

The V and J genes are TRBV6-4 and TRBJ1-1; D perhaps matches TRBD1 (5 bases). CDR3 length equals 15 residues. V lost 6 bases and J lost 5, with 19 bases in between. Looked up from germline, CDR1 is MRHNA and CDR2 is SNTAGT. The CDR3 sequence: CASSQTSGGSTEAFF. The DNA of the CDR3 is TGTGCCAGCAGCCAGACTAGCGGGGGATCGACTGAAGCTTTCTTT.

The chain employs TRBV2 and TRBJ2-5, with D possibly TRBD1 on 5 matching bases. Germline CDR1 reads SNHLY; CDR2 reads FYNNEI. V lost 6 bases to trimming and J lost 1 base, with 12 bases between them. CDR3 length equals 14 residues. CDR3 sequence reads: CASRPPTAQETQYF. The CDR3 nucleotides read TGTGCCAGCAGGCCCCCGACAGCCCAAGAGACCCAGTACTTC.

In nucleotides, the CDR3 is TGCAGTGCTAGAGATCAGGGTTGGGGAGCTTTCTTT. Protein sequence: CSARDQGWGAFF. The genes are TRBV20-1 and TRBJ1-1; maybe TRBD1 (5 bases). This CDR3 region has 12 residues. Trimming took off 0 bases at V and 10 bases at J, with 12 bases between the two ends. Germline V gene data show CDR1 as DFQATT and CDR2 as SNEGSKA (reference sequence).

The J gene is TRBJ1-2, the V gene TRBV7-6, with D possibly matching TRBD1 (6 bases). The germline V gene has CDR1 SGHVS and CDR2 FNYEAQ. Deletions cut 5 bases from V and 7 bases from J, with 20 bases between. The CDR3 runs 15 residues. CDR3 bases: TGTGCCAGCAGCCCCCCCCGGGTGGGACAAAGTGGCTACACCTTC. Translated, it gives CASSPPRVGQSGYTF. The full variable domain, in which reference TRBV7-6 and TRBJ1-2 provide the parts outside the CDR3, is GAGVSQSPRYKVTKRGQDVALRCDPISGHVSLYWYRQALGQGPEFLTYFNYEAQQDKSGLPNDRFSAERPEGSISTLTIQRTEQRDSAMYRCASSPPRVGQSGYTFGSGTRLTVV.

This chain uses TRBV19 with TRBJ2-2, with D unresolved. CDR3 length: 12 residues. The germline V gene has CDR1 LNHDA and CDR2 SQIVND (reference sequence). V lost 4 bases to trimming and J lost 6 bases, with 6 bases between them. CDR3 loop: CASSTLAGELFF. For the CDR3, the DNA is TGTGCCAGTAGTACCTTGGCCGGGGAGCTGTTTTTT.

The sample holds a few counts of this clonotype. The chain couples TRBV12-3 or TRBV12-4 to TRBJ2-5; D is undetermined. The germline V and J ends were trimmed by 3 bases and 2 bases, with 7 bases remaining between them. The CDR3 runs 13 residues. CDR3 sequence reads: CASSFRPQETQYF. CDR3 sequence (DNA): TGTGCCAGCAGTTTTAGGCCGCAAGAGACCCAGTACTTC.

The chain links TRBV28 to TRBJ2-7, with TRBD2 matching over 7 bases. The CDR3 sequence is 15 residues long. Germline V gene lookup returns CDR1 MDHEN and CDR2 SYDVKM. The junction had 9 bases not matched to a gene; V was cut back by 3 bases and J by 4 bases. CDR3 in DNA: TGTGCCAGCAGTTTTGGCCCTAGCGGAAGATACGAGCAGTACTTC. Protein product: CASSFGPSGRYEQYF.

The chain couples TRBV4-1 to TRBJ1-2; D gene uncertain. Germline values: CDR1 MGHRA, CDR2 YSYEKL. The V gene lost 3 bases and the J gene lost 4 bases, with 18 bases spanning the gap. This CDR3 is built from 16 residues. CDR3 loop: CASSQEGPFGSYGYTF. The CDR3 coding sequence is TGCGCCAGCAGCCAGGAAGGGCCCTTCGGGTCCTATGGCTACACCTTC.

Only a few counts were recorded for this clonotype. DNA for the CDR3: TGTGCCATCAGTGGACAGGGGTCCTACGAGCAGTACTTC. Translation: CAISGQGSYEQYF. This chain joins TRBV10-3 and TRBJ2-7, with 8 bases that match TRBD1. CDR1 is ENHRY and CDR2 is SYGVKD in the germline V gene. This CDR3 contains 13 residues. V dropped 4 bases and J dropped 1; count of bases not matched to a gene: 0.

This clonotype was observed once. The V and J genes are TRBV20-1 and TRBJ2-7; possibly TRBD1 for D (6 bases). Looked up from germline, CDR1 is DFQATT and CDR2 is SNEGSKA (reference sequence). With 3 bases removed from V and 1 base from J, the gap between germline ends came to 13 bases. The CDR3 has 14 amino acids. The CDR3 DNA reads as TGCAGTGCTAGTGTGAATACAGGGTCCTACGAGCAGTACTTC. This encodes CSASVNTGSYEQYF.

V is TRBV9 and J is TRBJ2-2; no clear D gene. The V gene lost 1 base and the J gene lost 5 bases, with 6 bases spanning the gap. Germline loops: CDR1 SGDLS, CDR2 YYNGEE. This CDR3 contains 13 residues. The CDR3 reads CASSVLQTGELFF. Written as DNA, the CDR3 is TGTGCCAGCAGCGTACTACAAACCGGGGAGCTGTTTTTT.

The chain links TRBV7-9 to TRBJ1-1, with 9 nucleotides matching TRBD1. Losses at the gene ends were 5 bases for V and 4 bases for J; bases not matched to a gene: 11. This CDR3 spans 16 amino acids. From germline, CDR1 is SEHNR and CDR2 FQNEAQ (reference sequence). CDR3 nucleotides: TGTGCCAGCAGCATCGGGACAGGGTGGGGGGGCACTGAAGCTTTCTTT. This codes for CASSIGTGWGGTEAFF.

There are many counts of this clonotype. In DNA, the CDR3 is TGTGCCAGCAGTGACTTGACGCACACCGGGGAGCTGTTTTTT. It is translated as CASSDLTHTGELFF. V gene TRBV6-4 combines with J gene TRBJ2-2; D remains ambiguous. Germline CDR1 is MRHNA and CDR2 is SNTAGT. This CDR3 contains 14 residues. Trimming took off 1 base at V and 3 bases at J, with 6 bases between the two ends.

This clonotype was picked up many times. Since the CDR3 does not end with the conserved phenylalanine or tryptophan, this likely comes from a read error. The limits of the CDR3 on the DNA are not certain, so only TCRdb's listed CDR3 is given. CDR3 amino acids: CASSHPGLAG. V is TRBV5-8 and J is TRBJ2-7; no DNA check was done on the table's D call, TRBD2. CDR1 SGHTS and CDR2 YDEGEE come from the germline V gene. The CDR3 has 10 residues if both end residues are counted.

Only a few counts were recorded for this clonotype. The chain recombines TRBV7-9 with TRBJ2-2; weak D call: TRBD2 (5 bases). Per the germline V gene, CDR1 is SEHNR and CDR2 is FQNEAQ (reference sequence). The CDR3 is 15 amino acids. Trimming pared 5 bases from V and 5 bases from J, leaving 15 bases between. CDR3 in amino acids: CASSHKETGTGELFF. In nucleotides, the CDR3 is TGTGCCAGCAGCCACAAAGAGACGGGGACCGGGGAGCTGTTTTTT.

The rearrangement uses TRBV20-1 and TRBJ2-1, with 7 bases aligning to TRBD2. With 6 bases clipped from V and 6 bases from J, the junction kept 8 bases outside the gene matches. The CDR3 is 13 residues long. In germline, CDR1 is DFQATT, CDR2 SNEGSKA (reference sequence). The chain's CDR3 is CSASGTPGNEQFF. Written as DNA, the CDR3 is TGCAGTGCGAGCGGGACCCCTGGCAATGAGCAGTTCTTC.

The gene calls are TRBV6-5 and TRBJ2-1; 14 positions agree with TRBD2. The CDR3 has 15 amino acids. V shed 9 bases and J 10 bases; nucleotides not matched to a gene: 11. The germline gives CDR1 MNHEY, CDR2 SVGAGI. The CDR3 is CASRTGTSGSSEQFF. The CDR3 DNA follows: TGTGCCAGTCGAACCGGGACTAGCGGGAGTTCGGAGCAGTTCTTC.

The chain couples TRBV10-3 to TRBJ1-1, with D tentatively TRBD1 (5 bases). This CDR3 is 14 amino acids long. The germline gives CDR1 ENHRY, CDR2 SYGVKD. Trimming removed 5 bases at V and 1 base at J, with 11 bases between. Written as DNA, the CDR3 is TGTGCCATCAGTCCCGGGGCAAAGAACACTGAAGCTTTCTTT. This sequence encodes CAISPGAKNTEAFF.

This chain joins TRBV5-1 and TRBJ2-7; TRBD1 agrees at 7 bases. The V and J ends lost 4 bases and 2 bases, in that order; junction bases with no gene match: 6. In germline, CDR1 is SGHRS, CDR2 YFSETQ. The CDR3 is made up of 14 amino acids. CDR3 DNA sequence: TGCGCCAGCAGCGCCTGGGACAGTACCTACGAGCAGTACTTC. This encodes CASSAWDSTYEQYF.

V is TRBV20-1 and J is TRBJ2-1; 7 bases agree with TRBD2. The CDR3 contains 13 residues. The J segment lost 6 bases and the V segment lost 6 bases, leaving 8 bases of the junction unmatched. Germline V lookup: CDR1 DFQATT, CDR2 SNEGSKA (reference sequence). This chain's CDR3 is CSAPGSGGNEQFF. The CDR3 DNA is TGCAGTGCCCCAGGGTCGGGGGGCAATGAGCAGTTCTTC.

The rearrangement joins TRBV20-1 to TRBJ1-5, with a weak D call TRBD1 (5 bases). Germline-derived CDR1 and CDR2 are DFQATT and SNEGSKA (reference sequence). This CDR3 is 13 amino acids long. V was trimmed by 4 bases and J by 8 bases, leaving 15 bases between them. The CDR3: CSATKGRAEPQHF. The CDR3 DNA reads as TGCAGTGCTACCAAGGGACGTGCTGAGCCCCAGCATTTT.

J is TRBJ2-7 and V is TRBV9; D is unresolved. Germline CDR1 SGDLS, CDR2 YYNGEE. Trimming left V 4 bases short and J 4 bases short, with 9 bases between. This CDR3 comprises 12 residues. The CDR3 spells CASSMDGYEQYF. CDR3 in DNA: TGTGCCAGCAGCATGGACGGATACGAGCAGTACTTC.

The gene calls are TRBV7-9 and TRBJ1-5; D is undetermined. The CDR3 is made up of 15 amino acids. The V end was cut by 4 bases, the J end by 3 bases, with 13 bases between. From germline, CDR1 is SEHNR and CDR2 FQNEAQ (reference sequence). CDR3 DNA sequence: TGTGCCAGCAGCTACGAGGGCCTATACAATCAGCCCCAGCATTTT. Translated: CASSYEGLYNQPQHF.

The gene calls are TRBV7-3 and TRBJ2-3; D not resolved. Germline V gene data show CDR1 as SGHTA and CDR2 as FQGTGA. V lost 7 bases and J 6 bases, leaving 8 bases between the germline ends. CDR3 length: 11 amino acids. The CDR3 reads CASTRRDTQYF. The CDR3 nucleotides are TGTGCCAGCACCCGCCGTGATACGCAGTATTTT.

In its sample, this clonotype was seen a few times. The J gene is TRBJ2-7, the V gene TRBV5-1; D is perhaps TRBD1 or TRBD2 (5 bases each). The V end was cut by 0 bases, the J end by 4 bases, with 14 bases between. Germline CDR1 and CDR2: SGHRS and YFSETQ. This CDR3 is built from 15 residues. The CDR3 sequence: CASSLAGDGGYEQYF. The CDR3 bases are TGCGCCAGCAGCTTGGCCGGGGACGGCGGTTACGAGCAGTACTTC.

This clonotype was seen only a few times. This chain links TRBV20-1 with TRBJ1-5; D remains ambiguous. The ends were cut back, 3 bases at V and 3 bases at J, with 12 bases in the middle. The V gene's germline CDR1 is DFQATT and CDR2 SNEGSKA (reference sequence). CDR3 length: 14 residues. The CDR3 DNA reads TGCAGTGCTAGGCGAGGGAATAACAATCAGCCCCAGCATTTT. Protein: CSARRGNNNQPQHF.

V gene TRBV10-3 combines with J gene TRBJ1-1, with D tentatively TRBD1 (5 bases). From germline, CDR1 is ENHRY and CDR2 SYGVKD. CDR3 length equals 13 residues. Trimming pared 0 bases from V and 10 bases from J, leaving 12 bases between. In DNA form, the CDR3 reads TGTGCCATCAGTGAGTCTTCGAGGGGAGTAGCTTTCTTT. Translated: CAISESSRGVAFF.

The chain recombines TRBV20-1 with TRBJ1-5; D is undetermined. V lost 1 base, J lost 9 bases, and 16 bases lay in between. This CDR3 contains 14 residues. CDR1 DFQATT and CDR2 SNEGSKA come from the germline V gene (reference sequence). The CDR3 reads CSARGEGESPPQHF. CDR3 sequence (DNA): TGCAGTGCTAGAGGCGAGGGAGAATCACCGCCCCAGCATTTT.

V is TRBV6-1 and J is TRBJ1-1; tentatively, D is TRBD1 (6 bases). With 4 bases removed from V and 7 bases from J, the gap between germline ends came to 22 bases. Germline CDR1 and CDR2: MNHNS and SASEGT. The CDR3 spans 16 residues. The CDR3 spells CASSAGGGGSWSEAFF. The CDR3 region has the DNA TGTGCCAGCAGTGCCGGCGGGGGGGGCTCTTGGAGTGAAGCTTTCTTT.

The V call is TRBV12-3 or TRBV12-4, the J call TRBJ1-2; no firm D call. The length of the CDR3 is 13 residues. V lost 2 bases, J lost 3 bases, and 7 bases lay in between. CDR3 loop: CASSLRAYYGYTF. The CDR3 region has the DNA TGTGCCAGCAGTTTACGTGCCTACTATGGCTACACCTTC.